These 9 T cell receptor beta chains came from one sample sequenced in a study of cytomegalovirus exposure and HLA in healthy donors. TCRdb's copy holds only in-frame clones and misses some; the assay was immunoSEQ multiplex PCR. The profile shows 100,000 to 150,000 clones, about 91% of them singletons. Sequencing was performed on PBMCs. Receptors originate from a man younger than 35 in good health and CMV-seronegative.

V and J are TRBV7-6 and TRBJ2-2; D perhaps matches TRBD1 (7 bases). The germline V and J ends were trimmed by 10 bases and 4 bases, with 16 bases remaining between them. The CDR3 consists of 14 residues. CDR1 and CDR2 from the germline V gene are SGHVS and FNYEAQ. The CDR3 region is CATLRGATTGELFF. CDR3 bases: TGTGCCACCCTCAGGGGGGCGACCACCGGGGAGCTGTTTTTT.

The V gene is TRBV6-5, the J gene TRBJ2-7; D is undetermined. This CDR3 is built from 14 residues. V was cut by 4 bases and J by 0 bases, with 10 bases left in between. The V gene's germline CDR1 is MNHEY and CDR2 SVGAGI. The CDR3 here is CASSFGRVSYEQYF. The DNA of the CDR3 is TGTGCCAGCAGTTTCGGTCGAGTCTCCTACGAGCAGTACTTC.

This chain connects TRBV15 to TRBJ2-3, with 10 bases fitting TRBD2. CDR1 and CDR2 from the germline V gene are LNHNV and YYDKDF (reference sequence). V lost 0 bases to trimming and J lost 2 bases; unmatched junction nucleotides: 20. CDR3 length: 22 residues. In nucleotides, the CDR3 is TGTGCCACCAGCAGAGATCCCGGATTTTCTAGCGGGAGACCCTCCCTCACAGATACGCAGTATTTT. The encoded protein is CATSRDPGFSSGRPSLTDTQYF.

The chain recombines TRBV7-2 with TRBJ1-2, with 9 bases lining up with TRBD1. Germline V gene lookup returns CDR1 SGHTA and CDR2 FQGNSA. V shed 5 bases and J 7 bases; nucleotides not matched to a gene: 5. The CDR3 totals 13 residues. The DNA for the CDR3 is TGTGCCAGCAGCACAACAGGGGGCGGTGGCTACACCTTC. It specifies CASSTTGGGGYTF.

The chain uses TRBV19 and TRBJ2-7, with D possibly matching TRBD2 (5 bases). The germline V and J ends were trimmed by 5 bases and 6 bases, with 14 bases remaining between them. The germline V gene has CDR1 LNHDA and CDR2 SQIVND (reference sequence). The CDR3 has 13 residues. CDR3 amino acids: CASSDRGLSEQYF. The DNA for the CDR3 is TGTGCCAGTAGTGACCGCGGGCTTAGCGAGCAGTACTTC.

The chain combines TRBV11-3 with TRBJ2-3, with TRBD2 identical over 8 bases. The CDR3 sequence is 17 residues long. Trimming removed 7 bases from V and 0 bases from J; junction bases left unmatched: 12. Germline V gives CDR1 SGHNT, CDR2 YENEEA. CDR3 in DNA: TGTGCCAGCAACCAACCCGGACTAGCAGATAGCACAGATACGCAGTATTTT. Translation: CASNQPGLADSTDTQYF.

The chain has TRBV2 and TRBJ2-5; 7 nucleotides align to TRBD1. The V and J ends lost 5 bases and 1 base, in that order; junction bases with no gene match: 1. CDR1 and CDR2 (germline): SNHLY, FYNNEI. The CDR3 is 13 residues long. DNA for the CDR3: TGTGCCAGCAGTCGGGACAGCCAAGAGACCCAGTACTTC. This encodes CASSRDSQETQYF.

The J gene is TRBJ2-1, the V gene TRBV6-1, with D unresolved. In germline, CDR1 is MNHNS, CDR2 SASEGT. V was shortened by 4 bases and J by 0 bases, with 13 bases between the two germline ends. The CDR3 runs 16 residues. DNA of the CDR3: TGTGCCAGCAGTGGTACTCAGGCTGGCTCCTACAATGAGCAGTTCTTC. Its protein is CASSGTQAGSYNEQFF.

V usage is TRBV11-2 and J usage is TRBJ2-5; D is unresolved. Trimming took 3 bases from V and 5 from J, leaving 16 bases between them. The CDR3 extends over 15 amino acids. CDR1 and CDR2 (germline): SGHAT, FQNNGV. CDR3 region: CASSFLVVAWETQYF. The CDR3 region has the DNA TGTGCCAGCAGCTTTCTGGTGGTGGCCTGGGAGACCCAGTACTTC. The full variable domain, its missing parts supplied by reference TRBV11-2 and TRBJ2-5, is EAGVAQSPRYKIIEKRQSVAFWCNPISGHATLYWYQQILGQGPKLLIQFQNNGVVDDSQLPKDRFSAERLKGVDSTLKIQPAKLEDSAVYLCASSFLVVAWETQYFGPGTRLLVL.